This TCR beta chain was recorded in a study of control samples from healthy donors and cancer patients. Generated by immunoSEQ multiplex PCR, the TCRdb table keeps only in-frame clones and is missing some. This table holds 140,000 or so clones, 75% to 95% found once. There are 10 residues in the CDR3. CDR1 and CDR2 from the germline V gene are SGHDT and YYEEEE. Trimming took 3 bases from V and 5 from J, leaving 0 bases between them. J is TRBJ1-5 and V is TRBV5-6; D not certain. The receptor was derived from a young man in good health. The source material was blood. CDR3 sequence reads: CASSYQPQHF. CDR3 nucleotide sequence: TGTGCCAGCAGCTATCAGCCCCAGCATTTT.